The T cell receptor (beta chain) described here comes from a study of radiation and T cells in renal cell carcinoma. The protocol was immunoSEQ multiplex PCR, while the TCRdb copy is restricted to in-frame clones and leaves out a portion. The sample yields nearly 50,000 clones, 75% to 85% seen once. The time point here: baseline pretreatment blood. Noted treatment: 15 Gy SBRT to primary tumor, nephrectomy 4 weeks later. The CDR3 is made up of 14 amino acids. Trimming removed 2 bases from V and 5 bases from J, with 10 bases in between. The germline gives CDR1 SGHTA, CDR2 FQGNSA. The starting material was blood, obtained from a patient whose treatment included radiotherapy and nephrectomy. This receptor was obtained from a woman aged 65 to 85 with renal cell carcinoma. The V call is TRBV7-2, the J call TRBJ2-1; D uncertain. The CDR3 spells CASSLTPRNNEQFF. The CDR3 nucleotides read TGTGCCAGCAGCTTAACCCCTCGGAACAATGAGCAGTTCTTC. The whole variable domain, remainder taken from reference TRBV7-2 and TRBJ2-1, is GAGVSQSPSNKVTEKGKDVELRCDPISGHTALYWYRQSLGQGLEFLIYFQGNSAPDKSGLPSDRFSAERTGGSVSTLTIQRTQQEDSAVYLCASSLTPRNNEQFFGPGTRLTVL.